The 32 T cell receptor beta chains below come from one sample, sequenced in a study of blood T cell repertoires in COVID-19. Sequenced by immunoSEQ multiplex PCR; TCRdb stores in-frame clones only, minus some. This table holds about 83,000 clones, roughly nine tenths found once. Sequenced input: peripheral blood. Receptors were obtained from a woman aged 50 to 60 with active or convalescent COVID-19.

V is TRBV7-6 and J is TRBJ1-1, with TRBD1 matching 9 bases. J was trimmed by 0 bases and V by 1 base; bases with no gene match: 9. The CDR3 loop spans 18 amino acids. Germline CDR1 and CDR2: SGHVS and FNYEAQ. CDR3: CASSLGLGQGNMNTEAFF. DNA of the CDR3: TGTGCCAGCAGCTTAGGACTGGGACAGGGCAACATGAACACTGAAGCTTTCTTT.

The V gene is TRBV2, the J gene TRBJ2-1; a possible D gene is TRBD1 (6 bases). V was trimmed by 2 bases and J by 0 bases, leaving 11 bases between them. The CDR3 sequence is 16 residues long. Germline CDR1 is SNHLY and CDR2 is FYNNEI. CDR3 in amino acids: CASSERGTSSYNEQFF. DNA of the CDR3: TGTGCCAGCAGTGAAAGGGGGACGAGCTCCTACAATGAGCAGTTCTTC.

The V call is TRBV5-1, the J call TRBJ1-1, with D uncertain. The germline gives CDR1 SGHRS, CDR2 YFSETQ. With 0 bases removed from V and 6 bases from J, the gap between germline ends came to 12 bases. The CDR3 has 14 amino acids. The CDR3 protein is CASSLASVLSEAFF. In nucleotides, the CDR3 is TGCGCCAGCAGCTTGGCGTCGGTTCTTTCTGAAGCTTTCTTT. Using reference TRBV5-1 and TRBJ1-1 for the parts outside the CDR3, the full variable domain is KAGVTQTPRYLIKTRGQQVTLSCSPISGHRSVSWYQQTPGQGLQFLFEYFSETQRNKGNFPGRFSGRQFSNSRSEMNVSTLELGDSALYLCASSLASVLSEAFFGQGTRLTVV.

This chain links TRBV30 with TRBJ1-1, with D perhaps TRBD1 (6 bases). The CDR3 has 16 amino acids. V dropped 6 bases and J dropped 1 base, with 21 bases sitting between them. Germline lookup yields CDR1 GTSNPN and CDR2 SVGIG (reference sequence). In DNA, the CDR3 is TGTGCCTGTATTCTCGGGCGGGGGCGAGGGAACACTGAAGCTTTCTTT. Translated: CACILGRGRGNTEAFF.

This chain links TRBV4-1 with TRBJ1-5; tentatively, D is TRBD1 (6 bases). The V gene's germline CDR1 is MGHRA and CDR2 YSYEKL. V was pared by 3 bases and J by 3 bases, with 12 bases between. This CDR3 has 15 amino acids. The CDR3 sequence: CASSHGQYTNQPQHF. The DNA for the CDR3 is TGCGCCAGCAGCCACGGACAGTACACCAATCAGCCCCAGCATTTT.

This clone was picked up a small number of times. V gene TRBV6-5 combines with J gene TRBJ1-3; 7 bases agree with TRBD1. CDR3 length: 14 amino acids. Germline V gene lookup returns CDR1 MNHEY and CDR2 SVGAGI. V shed 6 bases, J shed 2 bases, and the junction held 4 bases outside the gene matches. CDR3 nucleotide sequence: TGTGCCAGCAGCCCGGGACAGACTGGAAACACCATATATTTT. The encoded protein is CASSPGQTGNTIYF.

The genes are TRBV19 and TRBJ2-7; 7 bases line up with TRBD1. V gave up 3 bases and J gave up 0 bases; unmatched junction bases: 14. The length of the CDR3 is 18 residues. From germline, CDR1 is LNHDA and CDR2 SQIVND (reference sequence). The CDR3 DNA sequence: TGTGCCAGTAGTATTACTACCCAGCGGACAGGATACTCCTACGAGCAGTACTTC. This translates into CASSITTQRTGYSYEQYF.

V gene TRBV6-5 combines with J gene TRBJ1-2; 8 bases are a match to TRBD1. Germline-derived CDR1 and CDR2 are MNHEY and SVGAGI. Unmatched junction bases numbered 10, after V lost 6 bases and J lost 7 bases. The CDR3 length is 14 residues. The CDR3 is CASRPTQGAGGYTF. CDR3 nucleotide sequence: TGTGCCAGCAGACCGACTCAGGGGGCCGGTGGCTACACCTTC.

This clone was observed a few times. Other DNA sequences within the sample encode an identical CDR3. The V and J genes are TRBV14 and TRBJ1-2, with a tentative D call TRBD1 (5 bases). The CDR3 consists of 13 residues. V shed 3 bases and J shed 1 base, with 6 bases lying between them. Germline CDR1 SGHDN, CDR2 FVKESK. The DNA for the CDR3 is TGTGCCAGCAGCCACGACAGTAACTATGGCTACACCTTC. Residues: CASSHDSNYGYTF. The variable domain in full, with the rest retrieved from reference TRBV14 and TRBJ1-2, is EAGVTQFPSHSVIEKGQTVTLRCDPISGHDNLYWYRRVMGKEIKFLLHFVKESKQDESGMPNNRFLAERTGGTYSTLKVQPAELEDSGVYFCASSHDSNYGYTFGSGTRLTVV.

This clone is termed medium-sized. The chain employs TRBV6-5 and TRBJ1-2; 11 bases are a match to TRBD1. J was trimmed by 1 base and V by 8 bases; bases with no gene match: 6. Germline CDR1 is MNHEY and CDR2 is SVGAGI. This CDR3 contains 15 residues. CDR3 sequence reads: CASLRGTGGNYGYTF. In DNA form, the CDR3 reads TGTGCCAGCCTTCGGGGGACAGGGGGTAACTATGGCTACACCTTC.

The chain links TRBV7-2 to TRBJ1-1; no firm D call. CDR3 length: 11 residues. The germline gives CDR1 SGHTA, CDR2 FQGNSA. V was trimmed by 5 bases and J by 4 bases, leaving 5 bases between them. This CDR3 reads CASSLFTEAFF. CDR3 coding DNA: TGTGCCAGCAGCCTCTTCACTGAAGCTTTCTTT.

The chain links TRBV23-1 to TRBJ2-7, with D possibly matching TRBD1 (7 bases). TRBV23-1 is an ORF; its function is uncertain. V lost 3 bases and J lost 3, with 15 bases in between. The CDR3 loop spans 15 amino acids. CDR3 DNA sequence: TGCGCCAGCAGTCATCCTGCGGGACAGTTCTACGAGCAGTACTTC. It specifies CASSHPAGQFYEQYF.

J is TRBJ2-7 and V is TRBV27; perhaps TRBD2 as D (7 bases). The CDR3 sequence is 14 residues long. Germline V CDR1 and CDR2: MNHEY, SMNVEV (reference sequence). Between the trimmed V and J ends, which lost 6 bases and 3 bases, there was a span of 15 bases. The CDR3 spells CASSPIGGDYEQYF. CDR3 in DNA: TGTGCCAGCAGCCCGATAGGGGGGGACTACGAGCAGTACTTC.

This clone is deemed medium-sized. Within the sample, other DNA sequences also encode this same CDR3. V usage is TRBV4-3 and J usage is TRBJ1-2, with D possibly TRBD1 on 5 matching bases. The V gene's germline CDR1 is LGHNA and CDR2 YSLEER. This CDR3 is 13 amino acids long. Trimming pared 0 bases from V and 8 bases from J, leaving 10 bases between. The CDR3 region has the DNA TGCGCCAGCAGCCAAGACAGGGTGGGCGGCTACACCTTC. Encoded protein: CASSQDRVGGYTF.

V gene TRBV10-3 combines with J gene TRBJ1-1; TRBD1 might be the D (6 bases). Germline assignment: CDR1 ENHRY and CDR2 SYGVKD. The CDR3 runs to 15 residues. V was cut by 4 bases and J by 1 base, with 13 bases left in between. DNA for the CDR3: TGTGCCATCAGTGTTTCCGGGACACCGAACACTGAAGCTTTCTTT. It encodes CAISVSGTPNTEAFF.

This rearrangement joins TRBV7-9 to TRBJ1-1; D call uncertain. The CDR3 runs 15 residues. Per germline, CDR1 SEHNR and CDR2 FQNEAQ (reference sequence). Trimming shortened V by 2 bases and J by 1 base, and 11 bases separated the two germline ends. The CDR3 DNA sequence: TGTGCCAGCAGCTTACCCTCTCGAGGGAACACTGAAGCTTTCTTT. Translating it yields CASSLPSRGNTEAFF.

CDR3 nucleotide sequence: TGTGCCAGCAGCCCGGGGGGTTCTAGTAGCACAGATACGCAGTATTTT. This gives the protein CASSPGGSSSTDTQYF. This chain joins TRBV7-2 and TRBJ2-3, with TRBD2 identical over 7 bases. This CDR3 has 16 amino acids. The germline V gene encodes CDR1 SGHTA and CDR2 FQGNSA. The trim removed 5 bases at V and 0 bases at J, leaving 8 bases unmatched.

This clone was picked up a small number of times. The chain combines TRBV7-2 with TRBJ1-2; D possibly corresponds to TRBD1 (6 bases). Deletions cut 1 base from V and 8 bases from J, with 11 bases between. The CDR3 is made up of 13 amino acids. From germline, CDR1 is SGHTA and CDR2 FQGNSA. CDR3 protein: CASSLVQGVGYTF. In nucleotides, the CDR3 is TGTGCCAGCAGCTTAGTACAGGGTGTAGGCTACACCTTC.

This clone has a single count. V and J are TRBV11-2 and TRBJ2-7; weak D call: TRBD1 (6 bases). CDR3 length equals 17 residues. The germline V gene encodes CDR1 SGHAT and CDR2 FQNNGV. Trimming cost V 2 bases and J 6 bases, with 23 bases left between them. In nucleotides, the CDR3 is TGTGCCAGCAGCTTAATAATAGGGACATCTTTCCCCTTCGAGCAGTACTTC. It yields the protein CASSLIIGTSFPFEQYF.

The rearrangement links TRBV7-2 to TRBJ1-2, with D possibly being TRBD1 (6 bases). Germline CDR1 and CDR2: SGHTA and FQGNSA. This CDR3 contains 16 residues. With 3 bases removed from V and 5 bases from J, the gap between germline ends came to 19 bases. CDR3 in amino acids: CASSLSLADSGYGYTF. The CDR3, as DNA: TGTGCCAGCAGCTTGAGTCTTGCGGACAGTGGGTATGGCTACACCTTC. Based on the CDR3 plus reference TRBV7-2 and TRBJ1-2, the full variable domain is GAGVSQSPSNKVTEKGKDVELRCDPISGHTALYWYRQSLGQGLEFLIYFQGNSAPDKSGLPSDRFSAERTGGSVSTLTIQRTQQEDSAVYLCASSLSLADSGYGYTFGSGTRLTVV.

The chain uses TRBV6-5 and TRBJ1-2, with D uncertain. CDR1 is MNHEY, CDR2 SVGAGI, per germline. This CDR3 is built from 15 residues. V was clipped by 5 bases and J by 7 bases, with 20 bases between them. DNA for the CDR3: TGTGCCAGCAGTCGCGGCCCCTCCCATATATCTGGCTACACCTTC. Protein product: CASSRGPSHISGYTF.

The chain uses TRBV19 and TRBJ1-1; D is possibly TRBD1 (6 bases). V lost 8 bases and J 1 base, leaving 11 bases between the germline ends. The CDR3 has 13 amino acids. Germline V gives CDR1 LNHDA, CDR2 SQIVND (reference sequence). The CDR3 loop is CASGGYENTEAFF. The DNA of the CDR3 is TGTGCCAGTGGGGGCTACGAGAACACTGAAGCTTTCTTT.

The V gene is TRBV12-3 or TRBV12-4, the J gene TRBJ2-4, with 7 nucleotides matching TRBD1. V gave up 6 bases and J gave up 10 bases; unmatched junction bases: 3. The CDR3 is made up of 11 amino acids. Here the CDR3 DNA reads TGTGCCAGCAGGGGCAGGGGGATTCAGTACTTC. This codes for CASRGRGIQYF.

The rearrangement links TRBV19 to TRBJ1-2; D uncertain. The CDR3 contains 11 residues. Trimming removed 7 bases from V and 9 bases from J, with 12 bases in between. Germline V gives CDR1 LNHDA, CDR2 SQIVND (reference sequence). The CDR3 loop reads CASISGGSYTF. CDR3 nucleotides: TGTGCCAGTATCAGCGGTGGAAGCTACACCTTC.

The rearrangement uses TRBV4-3 and TRBJ2-1; 7 bases map to TRBD2. The CDR3 runs 17 residues. V gave up 0 bases and J gave up 9 bases; unmatched junction bases: 14. The germline gives CDR1 LGHNA, CDR2 YSLEER. CDR3 coding DNA: TGCGCCAGCAGCCAAGATCTCCAGCGGGGTCATTCAGGTGAGCAGTTCTTC. It is translated as CASSQDLQRGHSGEQFF.

This clone was recorded once. The genes are TRBV9 and TRBJ1-4, with D uncertain. CDR3 length: 15 residues. Germline CDR1 reads SGDLS; CDR2 reads YYNGEE. Trimming removed 0 bases from V and 1 base from J, with 7 bases in between. This CDR3 is CASSVESLTNEKLFF. CDR3 DNA sequence: TGTGCCAGCAGCGTAGAATCCCTAACTAATGAAAAACTGTTTTTT. Variable domain in full (rest from reference TRBV9 and TRBJ1-4): DSGVTQTPKHLITATGQRVTLRCSPRSGDLSVYWYQQSLDQGLQFLIQYYNGEERAKGNILERFSAQQFPDLHSELNLSSLELGDSALYFCASSVESLTNEKLFFGSGTQLSVL.

The genes are TRBV6-2 or TRBV6-3 and TRBJ2-1; weak D call: TRBD1 (6 bases). V was shortened by 2 bases and J by 8 bases, with 16 bases between the two germline ends. The CDR3 consists of 15 residues. Germline CDR1 is MNHEY and CDR2 is SVGEGT. CDR3 in amino acids: CASSYGQGPVDEQFF. DNA of the CDR3: TGTGCCAGCAGTTACGGGCAGGGGCCTGTTGATGAGCAGTTCTTC.

This chain connects TRBV5-1 to TRBJ1-1, with 9 bases fitting TRBD1. Germline trimming cut 4 bases from V and 4 bases from J; bases unmatched to any gene: 5. The CDR3 contains 14 residues. Germline values: CDR1 SGHRS, CDR2 YFSETQ. CDR3: CASSLGQGPTEAFF. In nucleotides, the CDR3 is TGCGCCAGCAGCCTAGGACAGGGGCCCACTGAAGCTTTCTTT.

The CDR3, as DNA: TGTGCCACCAGTGATTCCCGCAGGGGGCTCTCTGGAAACACCATATATTTT. It translates to CATSDSRRGLSGNTIYF. This sequence joins TRBV24-1 and TRBJ1-3; TRBD1 aligns across 8 bases. The germline CDR1 and CDR2 sequences are KGHDR and SFDVKD. V was clipped by 2 bases and J by 0 bases; unmatched bases: 5. The CDR3 runs to 17 residues.

The chain links TRBV5-4 to TRBJ2-7; TRBD2 matches at 8 bases. The CDR3 has 13 residues. The germline gives CDR1 SGHNT, CDR2 YYREEE (reference sequence). V shed 4 bases, J shed 6 bases, and the junction held 6 bases outside the gene matches. In DNA form, the CDR3 reads TGTGCCAGCAGCCCCGGGACTAGAGGCGAGCAGTACTTC. Its protein product is CASSPGTRGEQYF.

This rearrangement joins TRBV3-1 (or the pseudogene TRBV3-2) to TRBJ2-7; D perhaps matches TRBD1 (6 bases). Germline-derived CDR1 and CDR2 are LGHDT and YNNKEL (reference sequence). Trimming shortened V by 4 bases and J by 1 base, and 11 bases separated the two germline ends. CDR3 size: 14 residues. CDR3 residues: CASSLTGLSYEQYF. In DNA form, the CDR3 reads TGTGCCAGCAGCCTAACAGGGCTATCCTACGAGCAGTACTTC.

The chain recombines TRBV30 with TRBJ1-1; tentative D call: TRBD1 (5 bases). This CDR3 contains 13 residues. Germline loops: CDR1 GTSNPN, CDR2 SVGIG (reference sequence). V was pared by 4 bases and J by 9 bases, with 18 bases between. In nucleotides, the CDR3 is TGTGCCTGGACTCCCACCCGGGGGGGGAAAGCTTTCTTT. Protein product: CAWTPTRGGKAFF.